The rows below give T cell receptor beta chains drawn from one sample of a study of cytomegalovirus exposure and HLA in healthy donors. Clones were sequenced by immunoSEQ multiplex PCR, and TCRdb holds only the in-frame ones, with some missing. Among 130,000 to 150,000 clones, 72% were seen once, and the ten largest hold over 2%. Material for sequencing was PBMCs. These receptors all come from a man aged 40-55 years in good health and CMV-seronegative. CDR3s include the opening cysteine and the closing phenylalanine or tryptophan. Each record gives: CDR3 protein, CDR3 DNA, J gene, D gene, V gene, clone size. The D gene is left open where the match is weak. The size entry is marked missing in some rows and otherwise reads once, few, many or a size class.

CDR3aa: CAIRGQGANYGYTF
CDR3nt: TGTGCCATCAGGGGACAGGGGGCGAACTATGGCTACACCTTC
j_gene: TRBJ1-2
d_gene: TRBD1
v_gene: TRBV10-3
abundance: -

CDR3aa: CASSLILPNTEAFF
CDR3nt: TGTGCCAGCAGCTTAATCCTCCCGAACACTGAAGCTTTCTTT
j_gene: TRBJ1-1
d_gene: -
v_gene: TRBV7-9
abundance: -

CDR3aa: CSARARNEQFF
CDR3nt: TGCAGTGCTAGAGCCCGGAATGAGCAGTTCTTC
j_gene: TRBJ2-1
d_gene: -
v_gene: TRBV20-1
abundance: -

CDR3aa: CASSRWLAGGIGELFF
CDR3nt: TGTGCCAGCAGCCGCTGGCTAGCGGGAGGTATCGGGGAGCTGTTTTTT
j_gene: TRBJ2-2
d_gene: TRBD2
v_gene: TRBV7-9
abundance: -

CDR3aa: CASSLTGQGATSSYNSPLHF
CDR3nt: TGCGCCAGCAGCTTGACCGGACAGGGGGCAACTAGCTCCTATAATTCACCCCTCCACTTT
j_gene: TRBJ1-6
d_gene: TRBD1
v_gene: TRBV5-1
abundance: -

CDR3aa: CASSEGQGYNEQFF
CDR3nt: TGTGCCAGCAGTGAGGGACAGGGCTACAATGAGCAGTTCTTC
j_gene: TRBJ2-1
d_gene: TRBD1
v_gene: TRBV2
abundance: -

CDR3aa: CASSDSTATGNTIYF
CDR3nt: TGTGCCAGCAGTGACTCGACAGCAACTGGAAACACCATATATTTT
j_gene: TRBJ1-3
d_gene: -
v_gene: TRBV2
abundance: -

CDR3aa: CASSLGGGEAFF
CDR3nt: TGTGCCAGCAGCTTAGGGGGGGGAGAAGCTTTCTTT
j_gene: TRBJ1-1
d_gene: -
v_gene: TRBV7-9
abundance: few

CDR3aa: CAWSRKYENEQFF
CDR3nt: TGTGCCTGGAGTCGAAAATACGAGAATGAGCAGTTCTTC
j_gene: TRBJ2-1
d_gene: -
v_gene: TRBV30
abundance: few

CDR3aa: CASSLTGRNEQFF
CDR3nt: TGTGCCAGCAGCTTGACAGGCCGCAATGAGCAGTTCTTC
j_gene: TRBJ2-1
d_gene: -
v_gene: TRBV5-6
abundance: -

CDR3aa: CASSLRDNGNTIYF
CDR3nt: TGTGCCAGCAGCCTCCGGGACAATGGAAACACCATATATTTT
j_gene: TRBJ1-3
d_gene: -
v_gene: TRBV7-9
abundance: -

CDR3aa: CASSRGDYGYTF
CDR3nt: TGTGCCAGCAGTCGGGGGGACTATGGCTACACCTTC
j_gene: TRBJ1-2
d_gene: -
v_gene: TRBV28
abundance: -

CDR3aa: CASSRPRVGSYSYEQYF
CDR3nt: TGTGCCAGCAGCCGCCCTCGGGTCGGGAGCTACTCCTACGAGCAGTACTTC
j_gene: TRBJ2-7
d_gene: -
v_gene: TRBV7-2
abundance: few

CDR3aa: CASSVRDRVYNEQFF
CDR3nt: TGTGCCAGCAGCGTTAGGGACAGGGTCTACAATGAGCAGTTCTTC
j_gene: TRBJ2-1
d_gene: TRBD1
v_gene: TRBV9
abundance: few

CDR3aa: CASRTSKNSNQPQHF
CDR3nt: TGTGCCAGTAGGACTTCAAAGAACAGCAATCAGCCCCAGCATTTT
j_gene: TRBJ1-5
d_gene: -
v_gene: TRBV19
abundance: few

CDR3aa: CASRHGTGIEGYTF
CDR3nt: TGTGCCAGCAGACATGGGACAGGTATCGAGGGCTACACCTTC
j_gene: TRBJ1-2
d_gene: TRBD1
v_gene: TRBV13
abundance: -

CDR3aa: CASSVLLAANTGELFF
CDR3nt: TGTGCCAGCAGCGTATTGCTAGCGGCCAACACCGGGGAGCTGTTTTTT
j_gene: TRBJ2-2
d_gene: TRBD2
v_gene: TRBV7-2
abundance: -

CDR3aa: CATSTSYEQYF
CDR3nt: TGTGCCACTTCAACTTCCTACGAGCAGTACTTC
j_gene: TRBJ2-7
d_gene: -
v_gene: TRBV10-3
abundance: -

CDR3aa: CAWTGSSFKSEQFF
CDR3nt: TGTGCCTGGACTGGGAGTTCTTTTAAAAGTGAGCAGTTCTTC
j_gene: TRBJ2-1
d_gene: -
v_gene: TRBV30
abundance: -

CDR3aa: CASSLASGTGQQYF
CDR3nt: TGTGCCAGCAGCTTAGCCAGCGGGACAGGGCAGCAGTACTTC
j_gene: TRBJ2-7
d_gene: TRBD1
v_gene: TRBV11-3
abundance: -

CDR3aa: CASSGLLAGGETQYF
CDR3nt: TGCGCCAGCAGCGGATTACTAGCGGGGGGGGAGACCCAGTACTTC
j_gene: TRBJ2-5
d_gene: TRBD2
v_gene: TRBV5-1
abundance: -

CDR3aa: CASSLGQGRHNEQFF
CDR3nt: TGTGCCAGCAGTTTAGGCCAGGGTCGGCACAATGAGCAGTTCTTC
j_gene: TRBJ2-1
d_gene: -
v_gene: TRBV27
abundance: -

CDR3aa: CASSRGSGAGEQYF
CDR3nt: TGTGCCAGCAGTAGAGGCAGTGGAGCCGGTGAGCAGTACTTC
j_gene: TRBJ2-7
d_gene: -
v_gene: TRBV5-4
abundance: once

CDR3aa: CSHGPGQGGTGELFF
CDR3nt: TGCAGCCACGGACCGGGACAGGGAGGTACCGGGGAGCTGTTTTTT
j_gene: TRBJ2-2
d_gene: TRBD1
v_gene: TRBV29-1
abundance: -

CDR3aa: CASDSSSYNSPLHF
CDR3nt: TGTGCCAGCGACAGCAGCTCCTATAATTCACCCCTCCACTTT
j_gene: TRBJ1-6
d_gene: -
v_gene: TRBV5-5
abundance: -

CDR3aa: CASSPSGGRLDTEAFF
CDR3nt: TGTGCCAGCAGCCCCTCCGGGGGGCGCCTGGACACTGAAGCTTTCTTT
j_gene: TRBJ1-1
d_gene: -
v_gene: TRBV9
abundance: few

CDR3aa: CASSLTQGFGGYTF
CDR3nt: TGCGCCAGCAGCTTAACCCAGGGTTTTGGTGGCTACACTTTC
j_gene: TRBJ1-2
d_gene: -
v_gene: TRBV5-1
abundance: once

CDR3aa: CASSYRLAGYTGELFF
CDR3nt: TGTGCCAGCAGTTACCGTCTAGCGGGGTACACCGGGGAGCTGTTTTTT
j_gene: TRBJ2-2
d_gene: TRBD2
v_gene: TRBV6-5
abundance: -

CDR3aa: CASSEWYEVRELNGQFF
CDR3nt: TGTGCCAGCAGTGAATGGTATGAGGTGCGGGAGTTGAACGGGCAGTTCTTC
j_gene: TRBJ2-1
d_gene: TRBD2
v_gene: TRBV6-1
abundance: -

CDR3aa: CASSTSLGLQQETQYF
CDR3nt: TGTGCCAGTAGTACCTCCCTGGGACTACAACAAGAGACCCAGTACTTC
j_gene: TRBJ2-5
d_gene: TRBD2
v_gene: TRBV19
abundance: -

CDR3aa: CASSSVAGGEETQYF
CDR3nt: TGTGCCAGCTCATCTGTAGCGGGGGGAGAGGAGACCCAGTACTTC
j_gene: TRBJ2-5
d_gene: TRBD2
v_gene: TRBV18
abundance: -

CDR3aa: CASSRQGYEQYF
CDR3nt: TGTGCCAGCAGTCGACAGGGCTACGAGCAGTACTTC
j_gene: TRBJ2-7
d_gene: TRBD1
v_gene: TRBV6-5
abundance: -

CDR3aa: CASSGTSGGQETQYF
CDR3nt: TGCGCCAGCAGTGGGACTAGCGGGGGCCAAGAGACCCAGTACTTC
j_gene: TRBJ2-5
d_gene: TRBD2
v_gene: TRBV10-1
abundance: -

CDR3aa: CARGGGTEAFF
CDR3nt: TGTGCCAGAGGAGGAGGCACTGAAGCTTTCTTT
j_gene: TRBJ1-1
d_gene: -
v_gene: TRBV6-4
abundance: few

CDR3aa: CASSKGGTGVEQYF
CDR3nt: TGTGCCAGCAGCAAGGGGGGTACAGGGGTCGAGCAGTACTTC
j_gene: TRBJ2-7
d_gene: -
v_gene: TRBV21-1
abundance: once

CDR3aa: CASSLNGANDF
CDR3nt: TGTGCCAGCAGCTTGAATGGTGCTAACGACTTC
j_gene: TRBJ1-2
d_gene: -
v_gene: TRBV5-6
abundance: -

CDR3aa: CAWSVARAAEAFF
CDR3nt: TGTGCCTGGAGTGTGGCCAGGGCCGCTGAAGCTTTCTTT
j_gene: TRBJ1-1
d_gene: -
v_gene: TRBV30
abundance: -

CDR3aa: CASRPGQEAPQHF
CDR3nt: TGTGCCAGCAGGCCGGGACAGGAGGCACCCCAGCATTTT
j_gene: TRBJ1-5
d_gene: TRBD1
v_gene: TRBV27
abundance: -

CDR3aa: CASSVASVMNTEAFF
CDR3nt: TGTGCCAGCAGCGTAGCGTCAGTGATGAACACTGAAGCTTTCTTT
j_gene: TRBJ1-1
d_gene: -
v_gene: TRBV9
abundance: -

CDR3aa: CARQQTRGEIPYNEQFF
CDR3nt: TGCGCCAGACAGCAGACCCGGGGAGAAATCCCCTACAATGAGCAGTTCTTC
j_gene: TRBJ2-1
d_gene: -
v_gene: TRBV10-1
abundance: -

CDR3aa: CASTLSVSGFADTQYF
CDR3nt: TGTGCCAGCACCCTTTCGGTTTCAGGGTTTGCAGATACGCAGTATTTT
j_gene: TRBJ2-3
d_gene: -
v_gene: TRBV7-9
abundance: -

CDR3aa: CASSGRVTGNTIYF
CDR3nt: TGTGCCAGCAGCGGCAGGGTTACTGGAAACACCATATATTTT
j_gene: TRBJ1-3
d_gene: -
v_gene: TRBV7-9
abundance: once

CDR3aa: CASSHPGQTQETQYF
CDR3nt: TGTGCCAGCTCACATCCGGGACAAACACAAGAGACCCAGTACTTC
j_gene: TRBJ2-5
d_gene: -
v_gene: TRBV18
abundance: -

CDR3aa: CSSSLLASEQYF
CDR3nt: TGTTCCAGCAGCTTACTAGCGTCCGAGCAGTACTTC
j_gene: TRBJ2-7
d_gene: TRBD2
v_gene: TRBV7-9
abundance: -

CDR3aa: CASSDWAGLGLYEQYF
CDR3nt: TGTGCCAGCAGTGATTGGGCGGGACTAGGGCTGTACGAGCAGTACTTC
j_gene: TRBJ2-7
d_gene: TRBD2
v_gene: TRBV2
abundance: -

CDR3aa: CASSFDRGDTQYF
CDR3nt: TGTGCCAGCAGCTTTGACAGGGGAGATACGCAGTATTTT
j_gene: TRBJ2-3
d_gene: TRBD1
v_gene: TRBV7-7
abundance: -

CDR3aa: CASSRGGGNSENTIYF
CDR3nt: TGTGCCAGCAGCCGGGGAGGAGGTAACTCTGAAAACACCATATATTTT
j_gene: TRBJ1-3
d_gene: -
v_gene: TRBV7-9
abundance: -

CDR3aa: CASSEEVLKRYGYTF
CDR3nt: TGTGCCAGCAGTGAGGAGGTTCTAAAGAGATATGGCTACACCTTC
j_gene: TRBJ1-2
d_gene: -
v_gene: TRBV6-1
abundance: -